This TCR beta chain was sequenced for a study of T cell repertoires in cytomegalovirus infection. Study-wide background: Shared public TCR beta signatures pointed to both CMV infection and a matching HLA type.

This clonotype has just a few counts. What it binds is not known. Overall study results and limits: There were HLA-C-restricted CMV-specific TCR beta clonotypes dominating the ex vivo response. Identification of carriers of CMV plus the relevant HLA was achieved through cumulative public TCR beta family frequency.

TCRdb re-called the reads through MiXCR, storing one row per CDR3 protein. The repertoire holds about 100,000 distinct CDR3 sequences, with more than 20% as singletons. The clonotype originates from a human donor in good health (CMV status not recorded). Some clones in this sample may be carry-over from other donors' samples. Material for sequencing was CD8+ T cells from PBMCs.

The CDR3 region has the DNA TGTGCGACGATGGCAGGGAGGCACGAGCAGTACTTC. Its translation is CATMAGRHEQYF. The rearrangement uses TRBV6-2 or TRBV6-3 and TRBJ2-7; weak D call: TRBD2 (6 bases). CDR3 length: 12 residues. Germline assignment: CDR1 MNHEY and CDR2 SVGEGT.